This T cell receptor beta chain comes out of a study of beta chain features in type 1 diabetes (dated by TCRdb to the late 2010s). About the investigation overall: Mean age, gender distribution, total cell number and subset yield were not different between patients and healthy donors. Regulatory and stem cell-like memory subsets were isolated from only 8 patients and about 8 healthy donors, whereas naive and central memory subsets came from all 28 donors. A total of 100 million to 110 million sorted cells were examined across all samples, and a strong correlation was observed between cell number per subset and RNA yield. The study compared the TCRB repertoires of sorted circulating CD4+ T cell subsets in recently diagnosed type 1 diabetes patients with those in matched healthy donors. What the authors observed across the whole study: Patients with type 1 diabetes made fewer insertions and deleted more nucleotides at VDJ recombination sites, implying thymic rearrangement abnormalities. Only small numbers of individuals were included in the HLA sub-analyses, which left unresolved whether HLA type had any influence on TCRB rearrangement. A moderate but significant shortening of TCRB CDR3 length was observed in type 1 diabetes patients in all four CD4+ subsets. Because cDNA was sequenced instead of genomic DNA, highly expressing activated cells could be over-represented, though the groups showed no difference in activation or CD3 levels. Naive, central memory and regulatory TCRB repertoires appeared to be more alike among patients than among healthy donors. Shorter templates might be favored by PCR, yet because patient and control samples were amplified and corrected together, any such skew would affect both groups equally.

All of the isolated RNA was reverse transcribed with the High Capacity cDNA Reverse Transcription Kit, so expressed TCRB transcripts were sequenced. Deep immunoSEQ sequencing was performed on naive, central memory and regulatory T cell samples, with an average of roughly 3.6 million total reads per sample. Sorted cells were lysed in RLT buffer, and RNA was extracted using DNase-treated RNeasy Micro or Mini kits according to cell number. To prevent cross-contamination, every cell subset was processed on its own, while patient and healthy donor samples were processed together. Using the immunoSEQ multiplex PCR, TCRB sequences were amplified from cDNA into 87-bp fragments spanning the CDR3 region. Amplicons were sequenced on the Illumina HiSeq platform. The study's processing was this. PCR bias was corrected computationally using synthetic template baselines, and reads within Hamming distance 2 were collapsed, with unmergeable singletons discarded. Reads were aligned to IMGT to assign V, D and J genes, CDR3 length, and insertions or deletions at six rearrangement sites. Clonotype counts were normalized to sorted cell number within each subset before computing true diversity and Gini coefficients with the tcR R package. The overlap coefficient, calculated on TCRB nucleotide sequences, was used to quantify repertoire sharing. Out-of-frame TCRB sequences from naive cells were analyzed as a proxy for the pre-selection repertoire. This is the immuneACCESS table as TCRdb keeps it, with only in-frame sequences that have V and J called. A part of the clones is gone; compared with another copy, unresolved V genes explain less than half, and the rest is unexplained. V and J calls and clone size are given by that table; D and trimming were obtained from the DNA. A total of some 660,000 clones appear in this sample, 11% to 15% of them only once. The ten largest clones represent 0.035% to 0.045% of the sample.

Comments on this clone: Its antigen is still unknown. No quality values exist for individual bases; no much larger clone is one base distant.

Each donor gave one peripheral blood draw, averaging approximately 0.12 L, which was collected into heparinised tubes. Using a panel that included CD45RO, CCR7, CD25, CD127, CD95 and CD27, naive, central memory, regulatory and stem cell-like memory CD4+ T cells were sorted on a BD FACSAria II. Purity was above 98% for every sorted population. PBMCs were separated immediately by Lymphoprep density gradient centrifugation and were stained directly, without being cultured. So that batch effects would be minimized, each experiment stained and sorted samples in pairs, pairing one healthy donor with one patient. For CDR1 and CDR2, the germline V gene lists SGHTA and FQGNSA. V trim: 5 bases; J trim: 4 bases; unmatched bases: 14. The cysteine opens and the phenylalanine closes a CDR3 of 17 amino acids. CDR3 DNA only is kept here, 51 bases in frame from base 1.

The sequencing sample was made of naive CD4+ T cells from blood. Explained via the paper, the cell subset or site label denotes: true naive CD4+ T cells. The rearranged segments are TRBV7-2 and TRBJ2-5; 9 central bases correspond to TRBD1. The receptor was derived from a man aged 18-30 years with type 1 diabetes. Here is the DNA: TGTGCCAGCAGCCCACCGGACAGGGGAGTTTGGGGAGAGACCCAGTACTTC. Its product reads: CASSPPDRGVWGETQYF.